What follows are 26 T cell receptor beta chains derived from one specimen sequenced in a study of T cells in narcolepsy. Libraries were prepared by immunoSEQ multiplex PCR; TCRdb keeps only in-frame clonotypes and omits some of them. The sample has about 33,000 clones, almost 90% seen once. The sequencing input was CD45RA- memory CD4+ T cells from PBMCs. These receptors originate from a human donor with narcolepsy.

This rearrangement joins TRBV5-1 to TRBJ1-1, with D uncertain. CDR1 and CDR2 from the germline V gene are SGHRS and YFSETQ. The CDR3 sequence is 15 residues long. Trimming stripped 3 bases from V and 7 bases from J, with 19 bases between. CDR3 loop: CASSWSRRVEDEAFF. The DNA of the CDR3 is TGCGCCAGCAGCTGGTCGAGGAGGGTAGAGGATGAAGCTTTCTTT.

The CDR3 DNA reads TGCGCCAGCTTAGACAGGGGGCAAAGAAGAAGTTACGAGCAGTACTTC. Protein: CASLDRGQRRSYEQYF. The genes are TRBV10-2 and TRBJ2-7, with 10 bases that match TRBD1. Germline CDR1 reads WSHSY; CDR2 reads SAAADI. With V trimmed by 8 bases and J by 4 bases, 14 bases remained unmatched. This CDR3 has 16 residues.

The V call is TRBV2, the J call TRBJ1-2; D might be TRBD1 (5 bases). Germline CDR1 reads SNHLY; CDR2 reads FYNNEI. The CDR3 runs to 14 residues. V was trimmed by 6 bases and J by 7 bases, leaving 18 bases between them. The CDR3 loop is CASRTSGRAAGYTF. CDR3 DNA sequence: TGTGCCAGCAGGACCTCGGGACGCGCGGCTGGCTACACCTTC.

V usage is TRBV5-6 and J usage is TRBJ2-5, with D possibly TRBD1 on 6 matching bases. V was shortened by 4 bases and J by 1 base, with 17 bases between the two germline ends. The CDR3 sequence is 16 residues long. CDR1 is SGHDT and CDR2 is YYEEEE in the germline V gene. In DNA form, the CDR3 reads TGTGCCAGCAGCCGTTTAGACAGGTCGGGCCAAGAGACCCAGTACTTC. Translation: CASSRLDRSGQETQYF.

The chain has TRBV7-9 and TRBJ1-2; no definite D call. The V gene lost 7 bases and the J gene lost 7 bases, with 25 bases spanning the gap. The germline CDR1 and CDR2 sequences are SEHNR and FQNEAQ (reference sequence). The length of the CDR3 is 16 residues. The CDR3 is CASTKSSRTGSGGYTF. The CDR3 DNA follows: TGTGCCAGCACCAAAAGCAGCCGGACCGGGTCGGGTGGCTACACCTTC.

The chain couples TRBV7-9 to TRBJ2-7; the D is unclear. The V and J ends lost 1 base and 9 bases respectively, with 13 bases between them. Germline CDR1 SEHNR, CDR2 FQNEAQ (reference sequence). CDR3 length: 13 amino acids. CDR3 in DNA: TGTGCCAGCAGCTTAGACTCTGGCCTGGGGCAGTACTTC. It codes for CASSLDSGLGQYF.

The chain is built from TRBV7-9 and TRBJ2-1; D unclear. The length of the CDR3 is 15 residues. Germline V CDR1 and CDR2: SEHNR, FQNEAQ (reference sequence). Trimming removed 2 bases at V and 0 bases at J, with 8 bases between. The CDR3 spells CASSLLTPSYNEQFF. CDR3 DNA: TGTGCCAGCAGCTTACTGACTCCCTCCTACAATGAGCAGTTCTTC.

DNA of the CDR3: TGTGCCAGCAGTTTATACGGGCAGCCAGGACCAGGAGGCCACGAGCAGTACTTC. Translating it yields CASSLYGQPGPGGHEQYF. The chain is built from TRBV27 and TRBJ2-7; possibly TRBD2 for D (5 bases). The V end was cut by 1 base, the J end by 5 bases, with 24 bases between. The CDR3 spans 18 residues. Per germline, CDR1 MNHEY and CDR2 SMNVEV (reference sequence).

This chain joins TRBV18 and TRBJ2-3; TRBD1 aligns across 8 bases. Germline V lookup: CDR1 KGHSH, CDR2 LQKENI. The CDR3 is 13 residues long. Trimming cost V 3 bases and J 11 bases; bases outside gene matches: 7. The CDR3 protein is CASSPGQGSGQYF. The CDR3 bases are TGTGCCAGCTCACCCGGACAGGGATCGGGGCAGTATTTT.

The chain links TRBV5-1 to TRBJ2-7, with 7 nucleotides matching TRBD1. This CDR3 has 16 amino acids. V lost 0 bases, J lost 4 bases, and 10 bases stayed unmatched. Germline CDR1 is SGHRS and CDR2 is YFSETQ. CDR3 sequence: CASSLDIGQGVYEQYF. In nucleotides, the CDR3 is TGCGCCAGCAGCTTGGATATTGGGCAGGGGGTTTACGAGCAGTACTTC.

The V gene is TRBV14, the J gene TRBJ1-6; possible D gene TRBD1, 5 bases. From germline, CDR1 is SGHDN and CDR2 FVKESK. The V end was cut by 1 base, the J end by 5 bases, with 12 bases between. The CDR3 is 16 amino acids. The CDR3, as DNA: TGTGCCAGCAGCCAAGCTGGGGGGGTTAATAATTCACCCCTCCACTTT. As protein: CASSQAGGVNNSPLHF.

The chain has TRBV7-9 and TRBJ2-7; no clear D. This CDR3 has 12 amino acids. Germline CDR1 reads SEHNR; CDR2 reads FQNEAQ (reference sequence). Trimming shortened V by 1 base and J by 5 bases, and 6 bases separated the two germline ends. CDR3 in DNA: TGTGCCAGCAGCTTAGACACCAACGAGCAGTACTTC. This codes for CASSLDTNEQYF.

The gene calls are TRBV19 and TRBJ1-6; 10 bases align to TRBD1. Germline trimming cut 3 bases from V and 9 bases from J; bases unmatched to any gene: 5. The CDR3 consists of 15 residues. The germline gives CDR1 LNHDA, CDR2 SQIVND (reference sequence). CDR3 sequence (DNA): TGTGCCAGTAGTATTGATGGGACAGGGGTTTCACCCCTCCACTTT. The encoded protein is CASSIDGTGVSPLHF.

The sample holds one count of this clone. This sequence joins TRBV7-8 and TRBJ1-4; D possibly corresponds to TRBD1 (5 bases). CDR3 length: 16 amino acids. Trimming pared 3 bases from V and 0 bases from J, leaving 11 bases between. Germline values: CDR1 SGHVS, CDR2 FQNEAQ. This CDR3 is CASSLRDAATNEKLFF. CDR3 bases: TGTGCCAGCAGCTTGAGGGACGCCGCAACTAATGAAAAACTGTTTTTT.

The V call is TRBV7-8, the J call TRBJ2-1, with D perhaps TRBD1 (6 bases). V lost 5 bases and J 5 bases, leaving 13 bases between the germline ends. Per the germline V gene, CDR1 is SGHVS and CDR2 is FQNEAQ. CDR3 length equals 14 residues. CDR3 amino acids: CASSLTDRNNEQFF. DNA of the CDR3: TGTGCCAGCAGCCTAACTGACAGGAACAATGAGCAGTTCTTC.

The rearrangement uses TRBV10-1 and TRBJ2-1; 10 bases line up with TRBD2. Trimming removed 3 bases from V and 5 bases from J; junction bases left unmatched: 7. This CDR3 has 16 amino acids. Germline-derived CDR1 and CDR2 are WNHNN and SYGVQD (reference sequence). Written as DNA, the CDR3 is TGCGCCAGCAGTGAATATAGGACTAGCGGCAACAATGAGCAGTTCTTC. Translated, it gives CASSEYRTSGNNEQFF.

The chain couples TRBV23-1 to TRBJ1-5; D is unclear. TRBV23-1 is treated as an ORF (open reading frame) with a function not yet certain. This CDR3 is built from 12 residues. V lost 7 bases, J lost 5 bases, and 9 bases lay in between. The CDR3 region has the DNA TGCGCCAGCAACCCACTTGATCAGCCCCAGCATTTT. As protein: CASNPLDQPQHF.

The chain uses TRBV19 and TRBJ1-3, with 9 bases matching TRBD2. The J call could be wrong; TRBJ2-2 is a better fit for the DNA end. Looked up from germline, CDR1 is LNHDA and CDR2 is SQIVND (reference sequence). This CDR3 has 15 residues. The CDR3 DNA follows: TGTGCCAGTAGTGCCCTAGCGGGAATGTCCGGGGAGCTGTTTTTT. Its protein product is CASSALAGMSGELFF.

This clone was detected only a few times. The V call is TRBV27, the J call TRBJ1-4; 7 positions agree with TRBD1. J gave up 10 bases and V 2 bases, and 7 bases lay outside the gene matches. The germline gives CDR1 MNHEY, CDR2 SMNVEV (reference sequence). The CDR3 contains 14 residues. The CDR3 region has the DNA TGTGCCAGCAGTTTAGTCAAGCCAGGGGGAAAACTGTTTTTT. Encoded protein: CASSLVKPGGKLFF. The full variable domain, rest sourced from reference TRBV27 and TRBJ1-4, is EAQVTQNPRYLITVTGKKLTVTCSQNMNHEYMSWYRQDPGLGLRQIYYSMNVEVTDKGDVPEGYKVSRKEKRNFPLILESPSPNQTSLYFCASSLVKPGGKLFFGSGTQLSVL.

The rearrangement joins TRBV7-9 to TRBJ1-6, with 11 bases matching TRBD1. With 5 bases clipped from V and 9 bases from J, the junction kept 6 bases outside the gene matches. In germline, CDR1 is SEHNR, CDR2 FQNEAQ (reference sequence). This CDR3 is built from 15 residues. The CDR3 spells CASSVGQGAISPLHF. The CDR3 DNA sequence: TGTGCCAGCAGCGTCGGACAGGGGGCTATTTCACCCCTCCACTTT.

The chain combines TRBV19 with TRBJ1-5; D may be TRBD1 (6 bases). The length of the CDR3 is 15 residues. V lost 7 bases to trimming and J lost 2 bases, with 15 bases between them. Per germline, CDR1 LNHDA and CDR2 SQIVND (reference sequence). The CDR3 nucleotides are TGTGCCAGTACCGAGGGGGGCGGAGGCAATCAGCCCCAGCATTTT. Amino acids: CASTEGGGGNQPQHF.

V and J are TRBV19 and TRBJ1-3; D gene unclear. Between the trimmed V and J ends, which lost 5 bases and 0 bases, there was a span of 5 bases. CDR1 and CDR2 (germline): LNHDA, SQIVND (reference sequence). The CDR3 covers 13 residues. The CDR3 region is CASSGFSGNTIYF. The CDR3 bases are TGTGCCAGTAGTGGGTTCTCTGGAAACACCATATATTTT.

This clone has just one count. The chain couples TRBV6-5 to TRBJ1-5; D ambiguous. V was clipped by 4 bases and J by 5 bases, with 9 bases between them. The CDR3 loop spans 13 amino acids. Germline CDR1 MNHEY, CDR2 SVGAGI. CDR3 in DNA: TGTGCCAGCAGTTGGGAAAGGGATCAGCCCCAGCATTTT. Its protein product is CASSWERDQPQHF.

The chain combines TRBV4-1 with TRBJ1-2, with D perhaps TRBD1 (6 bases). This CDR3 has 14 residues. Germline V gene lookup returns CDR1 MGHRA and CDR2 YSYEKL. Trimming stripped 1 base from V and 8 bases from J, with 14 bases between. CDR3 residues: CASSQVRKGDGYTF. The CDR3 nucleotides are TGCGCCAGCAGCCAAGTCCGGAAGGGGGACGGCTACACCTTC.

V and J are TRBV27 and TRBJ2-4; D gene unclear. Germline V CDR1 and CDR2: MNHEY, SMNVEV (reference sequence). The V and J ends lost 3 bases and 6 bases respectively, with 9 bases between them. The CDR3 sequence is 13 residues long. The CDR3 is CASSLASGNIQYF. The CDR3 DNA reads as TGTGCCAGCAGTTTGGCCTCTGGAAACATTCAGTACTTC.

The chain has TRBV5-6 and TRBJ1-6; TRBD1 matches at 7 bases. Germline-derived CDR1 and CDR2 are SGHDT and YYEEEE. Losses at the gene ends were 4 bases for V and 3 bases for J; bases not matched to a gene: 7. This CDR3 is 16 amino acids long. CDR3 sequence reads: CASSPGDSFYNSPLHF. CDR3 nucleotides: TGTGCCAGCAGCCCCGGGGACAGTTTCTATAATTCACCCCTCCACTTT.